The 19 T cell receptor beta chains reported below all come from one sample, sequenced in a study of shared clonotypes between healthy human individuals. TCRdb keeps only in-frame clones here, not all; method: immunoSEQ multiplex PCR. The table lists roughly 1.4 million clones, approximately 98.5% of them singletons. The specimen sequenced was naive CD4+ T cells sorted from blood. Documented subset: CD45RA+ positively selected. The receptors derive from a man aged 25-45 years in good health.

The chain links TRBV6-5 to TRBJ2-3, with TRBD1 identical over 9 bases. Trimming removed 5 bases from V and 3 bases from J; junction bases left unmatched: 3. Germline lookup yields CDR1 MNHEY and CDR2 SVGAGI. The CDR3 is 14 residues long. The CDR3 DNA reads as TGTGCCAGCAGTGACAGGGGGACGACAGATACGCAGTATTTT. As protein: CASSDRGTTDTQYF.

The chain couples TRBV11-1 to TRBJ2-1, with D possibly being TRBD1 or TRBD2 (5 bases each). The CDR3 has 19 residues. The germline gives CDR1 SGHAT, CDR2 FQDESV (reference sequence). V lost 6 bases and J lost 1, with 25 bases in between. The CDR3 nucleotides read TGTGCCAGCAGGGGGCGGTCGGGGCCACCTGGTGGGTCCTACAATGAGCAGTTCTTC. Its translation is CASRGRSGPPGGSYNEQFF.

This sequence joins TRBV6-1 and TRBJ2-7; D remains unclear. Germline V CDR1 and CDR2: MNHNS, SASEGT. V shed 0 bases and J shed 1 base, with 10 bases lying between them. This CDR3 has 15 amino acids. CDR3 protein: CASSEAPWGSYEQYF. For the CDR3, the DNA is TGTGCCAGCAGTGAAGCCCCGTGGGGATCCTACGAGCAGTACTTC.

The J gene is TRBJ2-7, the V gene TRBV6-6; possibly TRBD2 for D (5 bases). The germline V and J ends were trimmed by 6 bases and 5 bases, with 17 bases remaining between them. The CDR3 consists of 14 residues. CDR1 is MNHNY, CDR2 SVGAGI, per germline (reference sequence). This CDR3 is CASRPGGLPDEQYF. CDR3 nucleotides: TGTGCCAGCAGACCCGGAGGCCTCCCGGACGAGCAGTACTTC.

This rearrangement joins TRBV2 to TRBJ1-4; D perhaps matches TRBD1 (5 bases). Germline V lookup: CDR1 SNHLY, CDR2 FYNNEI. Trimming took 9 bases from V and 6 from J, leaving 11 bases between them. The CDR3 is 12 amino acids. The CDR3, as DNA: TGTGCCAGGGAAGACAGTGATGAAAAACTGTTTTTT. Amino acids: CAREDSDEKLFF.

V and J are TRBV6-1 and TRBJ2-7; 10 nucleotides match TRBD1. This CDR3 is built from 15 residues. Trimming cost V 6 bases and J 4 bases; bases outside gene matches: 9. Germline CDR1 MNHNS, CDR2 SASEGT. CDR3 DNA sequence: TGTGCCAGCAGCGAGCGGGACAGGGGATATTACGAGCAGTACTTC. Translating it yields CASSERDRGYYEQYF.

The genes are TRBV7-9 and TRBJ1-1; 10 bases match TRBD1. In germline, CDR1 is SEHNR, CDR2 FQNEAQ (reference sequence). J lost 6 bases, V lost 5 bases, and 9 bases had no gene match. CDR3 size: 15 residues. CDR3: CASSLDRGRFAEAFF. CDR3 sequence (DNA): TGTGCCAGCAGCCTAGACAGGGGGCGATTCGCTGAAGCTTTCTTT.

This clone appeared a single time. The chain joins TRBV18 to TRBJ2-7; D is uncertain. The V end was cut by 5 bases, the J end by 4 bases, with 12 bases between. CDR1 and CDR2 (germline): KGHSH, LQKENI. This CDR3 has 13 residues. The CDR3 coding sequence is TGTGCCAGCTCAGATACTCGAGCTTACGAGCAGTACTTC. Translation gives CASSDTRAYEQYF.

The chain combines TRBV6-5 with TRBJ2-7; TRBD2 agrees at 10 bases. CDR1 is MNHEY and CDR2 is SVGAGI in the germline V gene. J lost 2 bases, V lost 2 bases, and 6 bases had no gene match. This CDR3 contains 16 residues. The CDR3 reads CASSYKREGLTYEQYF. The CDR3 DNA reads as TGTGCCAGCAGTTACAAGCGGGAGGGCCTCACCTACGAGCAGTACTTC.

This rearrangement joins TRBV6-5 to TRBJ2-7; 7 positions agree with TRBD2. The CDR3 runs 15 residues. Germline CDR1 is MNHEY and CDR2 is SVGAGI. The J segment lost 3 bases and the V segment lost 4 bases, leaving 9 bases of the junction unmatched. In nucleotides, the CDR3 is TGTGCCAGCAGTTCGGGAGCGGGATTCGTCTACGAGCAGTACTTC. Protein: CASSSGAGFVYEQYF.

The CDR3: CASSSLLQGQGSNTGELFF. The CDR3 DNA reads TGCGCCAGCAGCTCCCTTCTTCAGGGACAGGGTTCGAACACCGGGGAGCTGTTTTTT. V and J are TRBV5-1 and TRBJ2-2; 9 nucleotides match TRBD1. This CDR3 contains 19 residues. Germline values: CDR1 SGHRS, CDR2 YFSETQ. J was trimmed by 0 bases and V by 3 bases; bases with no gene match: 12.

The chain links TRBV19 to TRBJ2-5, with 8 bases aligning to TRBD1. CDR3 length: 13 residues. Germline values: CDR1 LNHDA, CDR2 SQIVND (reference sequence). The trim removed 6 bases at V and 7 bases at J, leaving 7 bases unmatched. CDR3 residues: CASSATGDGTQYF. The CDR3 DNA sequence: TGTGCCAGTAGCGCGACAGGGGACGGGACCCAGTACTTC. Variable domain in full (rest from reference TRBV19 and TRBJ2-5): DGGITQSPKYLFRKEGQNVTLSCEQNLNHDAMYWYRQDPGQGLRLIYYSQIVNDFQKGDIAEGYSVSREKKESFPLTVTSAQKNPTAFYLCASSATGDGTQYFGPGTRLLVL.

The V gene is TRBV16, the J gene TRBJ1-1, with D hard to call. Germline CDR1 and CDR2: KGHSY and FQNENV. The CDR3 totals 16 residues. Trimming removed 0 bases at V and 4 bases at J, with 15 bases between. In DNA form, the CDR3 reads TGTGCCAGCAGCCAATCGGGCAGACCCTTGGGCACTGAAGCTTTCTTT. This translates into CASSQSGRPLGTEAFF.

This sequence joins TRBV5-1 and TRBJ2-2; 11 nucleotides align to TRBD2. The V and J ends lost 9 bases and 5 bases, in that order; junction bases with no gene match: 9. This CDR3 has 15 amino acids. Germline V gene lookup returns CDR1 SGHRS and CDR2 YFSETQ. The CDR3 region has the DNA TGCGCCACCACACTAGCGGGAGAGGGGACCGGGGAGCTGTTTTTT. Protein product: CATTLAGEGTGELFF.

The CDR3 coding sequence is TGTGCCAGCAGTGAAGGCGGAATTGATCAGCCCCAGCATTTT. Residues: CASSEGGIDQPQHF. The V and J genes are TRBV6-1 and TRBJ1-5; D uncertain. Trimming pared 1 base from V and 5 bases from J, leaving 9 bases between. The V gene's germline CDR1 is MNHNS and CDR2 SASEGT. The length of the CDR3 is 14 residues.

V usage is TRBV7-9 and J usage is TRBJ2-7; weak D call: TRBD1 (7 bases). The CDR3 has 15 residues. The ends were cut back, 7 bases at V and 2 bases at J, with 18 bases in the middle. Germline lookup yields CDR1 SEHNR and CDR2 FQNEAQ (reference sequence). The CDR3 here is CASIQGGSAPYEQYF. The CDR3 bases are TGTGCCAGCATTCAGGGGGGTAGCGCACCCTACGAGCAGTACTTC.

Details on this clone: This specimen includes other DNA sequences encoding the same CDR3. The DNA for the CDR3 is TGCAGCGTTGAAGGGGGAGTATCCTACAATGAGCAGTTCTTC. Its protein product is CSVEGGVSYNEQFF. This sequence joins TRBV29-1 and TRBJ2-1; D is perhaps TRBD2 (5 bases). There are 14 residues in the CDR3. Germline CDR1 and CDR2: SQVTM and ANQGSEA. V was cut by 1 base and J by 1 base, with 8 bases left in between.

In nucleotides, the CDR3 is TGTGCCAGCAGCTTGGAACCACTTGGCAGGGGCTCCGGGGAGCTGTTTTTT. As protein: CASSLEPLGRGSGELFF. The chain joins TRBV9 to TRBJ2-2; D might be TRBD1 (6 bases). The CDR3 spans 17 residues. Trimming removed 4 bases at V and 6 bases at J, with 22 bases between. CDR1 SGDLS and CDR2 YYNGEE come from the germline V gene.

The genes are TRBV6-1 and TRBJ1-2, with 9 bases matching TRBD1. With 8 bases clipped from V and 5 bases from J, the junction kept 9 bases outside the gene matches. CDR1 is MNHNS, CDR2 SASEGT, per germline. The CDR3 is 14 residues long. Here the CDR3 DNA reads TGTGCCAGCGCCTTGGGACAGGGCTTATATGGCTACACCTTC. The encoded protein is CASALGQGLYGYTF.